A selection of T cell receptor beta chains follows, all from one sample in a study of T cell responses to AZD1222 COVID-19 vaccine. The method was immunoSEQ multiplex PCR; TCRdb's version includes in-frame clones alone and lacks a portion of them. The sample holds some 130,000 clones, around 90% seen once. Sequencing used peripheral blood, obtained on day 0 of AZD1222 vaccination. All receptors derive from an adult in good health. The CDR3 runs from the conserved cysteine through the conserved F or W. The D gene is left open where the match is weak. Size tells how often a clone was seen (once, few, many) or the class of an expanded clone, and some rows leave it out.

CDR3 | DNA | size | J | D | V
CASSPTDSYNSPLHF | TGTGCCAGCAGCCCCACGGACTCCTATAATTCACCCCTCCACTTT | - | TRBJ1-6 | - | TRBV7-8
CAWSGGGNQPQHF | TGTGCCTGGAGTGGGGGAGGCAATCAGCCCCAGCATTTT | - | TRBJ1-5 | - | TRBV30
CASSGFDTGGEQFF | TGTGCCAGCAGTGGGTTTGATACGGGGGGTGAGCAGTTCTTC | - | TRBJ2-1 | TRBD2 | TRBV6-4
CASTINLEGAGGYTF | TGTGCCAGCACTATAAATCTCGAGGGAGCGGGTGGCTACACCTTC | - | TRBJ1-2 | - | TRBV2
CASSQDGTSGEGGNTIYF | TGCGCCAGCAGCCAAGATGGGACCTCAGGGGAGGGAGGAAACACCATATATTTT | - | TRBJ1-3 | - | TRBV4-1
CASSSSVGTDPFF | TGTGCCAGCAGCTCCTCGGTAGGGACAGATCCCTTCTTC | once | TRBJ2-1 | TRBD1 | TRBV7-3
CASSEVLAGTKETQYF | TGTGCCAGCAGTGAAGTCCTAGCGGGGACCAAAGAGACCCAGTACTTC | - | TRBJ2-5 | TRBD2 | TRBV2
CASSFGTGNQPQHF | TGTGCCAGCAGTTTTGGGACAGGCAATCAGCCCCAGCATTTT | few | TRBJ1-5 | TRBD1 | TRBV27
CSVSSGSSEKLFF | TGCAGCGTCTCTTCCGGGAGTAGTGAAAAACTGTTTTTT | - | TRBJ1-4 | - | TRBV29-1
CASSQPGQGSEQYF | TGCGCCAGCAGCCAACCGGGACAGGGATCCGAGCAGTACTTC | - | TRBJ2-7 | TRBD1 | TRBV5-1
CASSSDRTEAFF | TGTGCCAGCAGCTCCGACCGTACTGAAGCTTTCTTT | - | TRBJ1-1 | - | TRBV12-3/TRBV12-4
CASSVGQGLRLNTEAFF | TGTGCCAGCAGTGTAGGTCAGGGGCTTAGATTGAACACTGAAGCTTTCTTT | - | TRBJ1-1 | - | TRBV6-1
CASSPGSYYGYTF | TGTGCCAGCTCACCAGGCAGTTACTATGGCTACACCTTC | once | TRBJ1-2 | - | TRBV18
CASSESGSYYEQYF | TGCGCCAGCAGTGAGTCGGGGTCTTACTACGAGCAGTACTTC | few | TRBJ2-7 | - | TRBV10-1
CASSLAAGVLETQYF | TGTGCCAGCAGCTTAGCGGCCGGGGTCTTAGAGACCCAGTACTTC | - | TRBJ2-5 | - | TRBV11-2
CASSYSPLALGTQYF | TGTGCCAGCAGTTATTCTCCCCTAGCGCTTGGTACGCAGTATTTT | - | TRBJ2-3 | - | TRBV6-2/TRBV6-3
CASSPGDTRNTIYF | TGTGCCAGCAGCCCCGGGGACACAAGAAACACCATATATTTT | - | TRBJ1-3 | - | TRBV9
CACKIGNYNSPLHF | TGTGCCTGTAAAATTGGGAACTATAATTCACCCCTCCACTTT | - | TRBJ1-6 | - | TRBV30
CASSQGATEAFF | TGTGCCAGCAGCCAGGGGGCCACTGAAGCTTTCTTT | - | TRBJ1-1 | - | TRBV14
CASRLGGITYNEQFF | TGTGCCAGCAGATTAGGGGGAATCACCTACAATGAGCAGTTCTTC | - | TRBJ2-1 | - | TRBV6-5
CSVPTGSSYGYTF | TGCAGCGTCCCGACAGGGTCAAGCTATGGCTACACCTTC | - | TRBJ1-2 | TRBD1 | TRBV29-1
CASKEHANTEAFF | TGTGCCAGCAAAGAACACGCGAACACTGAAGCTTTCTTT | - | TRBJ1-1 | - | TRBV28
CASSLRPYEQYF | TGTGCCAGCAGCTTACGCCCCTACGAGCAGTACTTC | - | TRBJ2-7 | - | TRBV7-9
CASSIQGWVLGYTF | TGTGCCAGCAGTATACAGGGATGGGTTCTTGGCTACACCTTC | - | TRBJ1-2 | - | TRBV28
CASSQWLRETQYF | TGTGCCAGCAGCCAATGGCTCAGAGAGACCCAGTACTTC | - | TRBJ2-5 | - | TRBV14
CASSPVNYGYTF | TGTGCCAGCAGTCCGGTTAACTATGGCTACACCTTC | - | TRBJ1-2 | - | TRBV12-3/TRBV12-4
CASSLGKNTEAFF | TGTGCCAGCAGCTTAGGGAAGAACACTGAAGCTTTCTTT | - | TRBJ1-1 | - | TRBV13
CASILRGGGRYNEQFF | TGTGCCAGCATCCTCAGGGGGGGAGGCCGATATAATGAGCAGTTCTTC | - | TRBJ2-1 | - | TRBV2